This T cell receptor (beta chain) was captured in a study of patients and donors after allogeneic stem cell transplantation (dated by TCRdb to about 2020). From the cysteine up to the phenylalanine, the CDR3 has a length of 14 residues. Only the CDR3 DNA stays, 42 bases, in frame from base 1. Taken from the germline V gene, the CDR1 and CDR2 loops are SGHRS and YFSETQ. A note on this clonotype: Its antigen is still unknown. A much larger clone sits a single nucleotide away, making a read error possible.

Library construction relied on RT-PCR. This sample was sequenced with a NextSeq 550. Starting from the raw public reads, TCRdb applied fastp trimming at Q25, assembled clones with MiXCR and retained in-frame beta chains. Each record represents a unique CDR3 protein, reported with the most common genes and DNA among its rows. This sample comprises approximately 88,000 distinct CDR3 sequences, around 5% of them detected only once. Less than 3% of the sample rests with the top ten. Rearrangement joined TRBV5-1 to TRBJ2-7; possibly the D gene is TRBD1, per 6 matching bases. The specimen was blood, either unsorted or a sorted T cell fraction (not recorded which). The clonotype originates from a human donor who was either an allogeneic HSCT recipient or a stem cell or donor lymphocyte infusion donor (not recorded which). It is not recorded whose cells these are; they may come from a transplant donor. The DNA is TGCGCCAGCAGCTTAATATGGGGGCCCTACAAGCAGTACTTC. This gives the protein CASSLIWGPYKQYF.